What follows are 19 T cell receptor beta chains derived from one specimen sequenced in a study of vaccination effects on CD4 cells after COVID-19. Sequencing was preceded by expansion of antigen-specific CD4+ T cells with viral peptide pools in the ViraFEST assay. Following culture for about 11 days, CD4+ T cells were isolated. Vaccine administered to participants consisted of two doses of either BNT162b2 or mRNA-1273. The protocol was immunoSEQ multiplex PCR, while the TCRdb copy is restricted to in-frame clones and leaves out a portion. This table holds about 72,000 clones, over 70% found once. Antigens of these TCRs are unknown. The specimen was CD4+ T cells from PBMCs cultured with HCoV-229E spike peptides, collected after COVID-19 vaccination. These receptors all stem from a human donor who received a COVID-19 vaccine.

The sample holds a few counts of this clone. This chain connects TRBV2 to TRBJ1-6; D possibly corresponds to TRBD1 (5 bases). The CDR3 extends over 15 amino acids. V was cut by 1 base and J by 14 bases, with 18 bases left in between. Germline V gene lookup returns CDR1 SNHLY and CDR2 FYNNEI. The CDR3 sequence: CASSEGRAALGALHF. CDR3 in DNA: TGTGCCAGCAGTGAAGGTAGGGCCGCGTTGGGGGCCCTCCACTTT.

The chain uses TRBV10-1 and TRBJ2-5; D is uncertain. V was trimmed by 1 base and J by 3 bases, leaving 9 bases between them. The CDR3 length is 14 residues. Germline CDR1 and CDR2: WNHNN and SYGVQD (reference sequence). CDR3 sequence: CASSELAAEETQYF. DNA of the CDR3: TGCGCCAGCAGTGAGTTAGCAGCCGAAGAGACCCAGTACTTC.

The chain uses TRBV18 and TRBJ2-5; 8 bases fit TRBD2. CDR1 KGHSH and CDR2 LQKENI come from the germline V gene. The V and J ends lost 0 bases and 4 bases, in that order; junction bases with no gene match: 10. CDR3 length: 17 amino acids. CDR3 DNA sequence: TGTGCCAGCTCACCACCGTCGGGGGGGCCCGTATCAGAGACCCAGTACTTC. Translated: CASSPPSGGPVSETQYF.

The chain carries TRBV7-9 and TRBJ1-3, with a weak D call TRBD1 (5 bases). The length of the CDR3 is 15 residues. Trimming stripped 5 bases from V and 3 bases from J, with 14 bases between. Germline loops: CDR1 SEHNR, CDR2 FQNEAQ (reference sequence). The DNA for the CDR3 is TGTGCCAGCAGCGCAGGGTCTCACGGTGGAAACACCATATATTTT. This translates into CASSAGSHGGNTIYF.

The chain links TRBV2 to TRBJ1-1; a weak D match, TRBD1 (5 bases). This CDR3 contains 14 residues. Trimming took 11 bases from V and 1 from J, leaving 17 bases between them. Germline-derived CDR1 and CDR2 are SNHLY and FYNNEI. The CDR3, as DNA: TGTGCCCCCCGGAGGCAGGGAAAGAACACTGAAGCTTTCTTT. This sequence encodes CAPRRQGKNTEAFF.

The chain is built from TRBV29-1 and TRBJ2-3; no definite D call. Per the germline V gene, CDR1 is SQVTM and CDR2 is ANQGSEA. The CDR3 consists of 16 residues. V lost 5 bases, J lost 4 bases, and 22 bases lay in between. CDR3: CSVPYLSGSPADTQYF. The CDR3 DNA is TGCAGCGTTCCGTACCTTTCCGGGTCTCCCGCAGATACGCAGTATTTT.

The chain links TRBV4-3 to TRBJ1-2; TRBD1 matches 10 bases. The CDR3 extends over 17 amino acids. Germline V gives CDR1 LGHNA, CDR2 YSLEER. Trimming removed 0 bases from V and 4 bases from J; junction bases left unmatched: 8. CDR3 bases: TGCGCCAGCAGCCAAGATCGGGGGACAGGGGTGGCCTATGGCTACACCTTC. Amino acids: CASSQDRGTGVAYGYTF.

This chain joins TRBV24-1 and TRBJ2-2, with 8 bases fitting TRBD1. Germline V gene sequence: CDR1 KGHDR, CDR2 SFDVKD. V shed 6 bases, J shed 0 bases, and the junction held 5 bases outside the gene matches. There are 16 residues in the CDR3. The CDR3 region is CATSTGRGPNTGELFF. The DNA for the CDR3 is TGTGCCACCAGTACAGGCAGGGGGCCGAACACCGGGGAGCTGTTTTTT.

The V and J genes are TRBV27 and TRBJ1-6; the D is unclear. V lost 0 bases and J 7 bases, leaving 10 bases between the germline ends. This CDR3 comprises 15 residues. The germline CDR1 and CDR2 sequences are MNHEY and SMNVEV (reference sequence). DNA of the CDR3: TGTGCCAGCAGTTTATCGAACGGGAGGAATTCACCCCTCCACTTT. Protein sequence: CASSLSNGRNSPLHF.

The chain uses TRBV24-1 and TRBJ1-1; no clear D gene. The CDR3 is 14 residues long. V shed 3 bases and J shed 10 bases, with 17 bases lying between them. CDR1 and CDR2 from the germline V gene are KGHDR and SFDVKD. CDR3 DNA sequence: TGTGCCACCAGTGATCCCCCGGCAAACAGTGGAGCTTTCTTT. Translating it yields CATSDPPANSGAFF.

V is TRBV7-8 and J is TRBJ2-6, with TRBD1 identical over 10 bases. V dropped 2 bases and J dropped 0; count of bases not matched to a gene: 4. There are 18 residues in the CDR3. The germline gives CDR1 SGHVS, CDR2 FQNEAQ. CDR3 nucleotide sequence: TGTGCCAGCAGCTTAAGGGACAGGGGAATCTCTGGGGCCAACGTCCTGACTTTC. Its protein is CASSLRDRGISGANVLTF.

The rearrangement links TRBV18 to TRBJ2-3; tentatively, D is TRBD1 (5 bases). The V and J ends lost 3 bases and 2 bases respectively, with 15 bases between them. The CDR3 covers 16 residues. Per the germline V gene, CDR1 is KGHSH and CDR2 is LQKENI. This CDR3 reads CASSPTRAGLTDTQYF. The DNA for the CDR3 is TGTGCCAGCTCACCTACCAGGGCAGGCCTCACAGATACGCAGTATTTT.

The chain combines TRBV25-1 with TRBJ2-1; the D gene could be TRBD1 or TRBD2 (5 bases each). The CDR3 runs to 16 residues. Looked up from germline, CDR1 is MGHDK and CDR2 is SYGVNS. V lost 3 bases and J 0 bases, leaving 12 bases between the germline ends. The CDR3: CASSDHSGSSYNEQFF. CDR3 DNA sequence: TGTGCCAGCAGTGACCACTCAGGGAGCTCCTACAATGAGCAGTTCTTC. The entire variable domain, with the rest obtained from reference TRBV25-1 and TRBJ2-1, is as follows: EADIYQTPRYLVIGTGKKITLECSQTMGHDKMYWYQQDPGMELHLIHYSYGVNSTEKGDLSSESTVSRIRTEHFPLTLESARPSHTSQYLCASSDHSGSSYNEQFFGPGTRLTVL.

The rearrangement links TRBV5-1 to TRBJ2-2, with D tentatively TRBD2 (7 bases). The CDR3 loop spans 15 amino acids. Germline values: CDR1 SGHRS, CDR2 YFSETQ. Trimming cost V 1 base and J 11 bases, with 18 bases left between them. This CDR3 is CASSLNLGGGFELFF. CDR3 DNA: TGCGCCAGCAGCTTGAACTTGGGAGGGGGATTCGAGCTGTTTTTT.

The chain combines TRBV4-1 with TRBJ2-2; D is possibly TRBD2 (5 bases). With 6 bases removed from V and 4 bases from J, the gap between germline ends came to 12 bases. Germline V gives CDR1 MGHRA, CDR2 YSYEKL. The CDR3 loop spans 14 amino acids. CDR3 DNA sequence: TGCGCCAGCAGGTTCCTTGGGAGCACCGGGGAGCTGTTTTTT. Its translation is CASRFLGSTGELFF.

V usage is TRBV5-6 and J usage is TRBJ1-5; D is undetermined. CDR1 SGHDT and CDR2 YYEEEE come from the germline V gene. The CDR3 covers 17 residues. V was pared by 2 bases and J by 11 bases, with 26 bases between. CDR3 residues: CASSFFGTQQISGAQHF. In DNA, the CDR3 is TGTGCCAGCAGCTTTTTTGGTACTCAACAAATCAGCGGGGCCCAGCATTTT.

The V gene is TRBV10-3, the J gene TRBJ2-5, with TRBD1 matching 7 bases. V lost 8 bases to trimming and J lost 2 bases; unmatched junction nucleotides: 2. Germline CDR1 and CDR2: ENHRY and SYGVKD. The CDR3 is 12 amino acids. Here the CDR3 DNA reads TGTGCCATCTCAGGGGGACAAGAGACCCAGTACTTC. It is translated as CAISGGQETQYF.

The chain is built from TRBV5-1 and TRBJ1-1; D gene uncertain. CDR1 is SGHRS and CDR2 is YFSETQ in the germline V gene. Trimming took off 0 bases at V and 6 bases at J, with 9 bases between the two ends. This CDR3 spans 13 amino acids. CDR3 residues: CASSLGQRPEAFF. CDR3 in DNA: TGCGCCAGCAGCTTGGGGCAGCGGCCTGAAGCTTTCTTT.

Only a few counts were recorded for this clone. V gene TRBV29-1 combines with J gene TRBJ2-3, with TRBD2 matching 7 bases. The V and J ends lost 4 bases and 1 base, in that order; junction bases with no gene match: 5. This CDR3 is 14 amino acids long. Germline CDR1 is SQVTM and CDR2 is ANQGSEA. Here the CDR3 reads CSVGFAGGTDTQYF. The CDR3 nucleotides read TGCAGCGTTGGTTTCGCGGGGGGCACAGATACGCAGTATTTT.